The source of this TCR beta chain is a study of human T cells and chemical hapten exposure. Via MiXCR, TCRdb re-called the RACE reads, giving one row per CDR3 protein. This table holds about 69,000 distinct CDR3 sequences, 25% to 40% found once. The germline V and J ends were trimmed by 2 bases and 0 bases, with 17 bases remaining between them. Germline V gives CDR1 MNHEY, CDR2 SVGAGI. This CDR3 comprises 19 residues. Stated time point: patch test 1, 2 weeks after DPC sensitization. The treatment is: therapeutic diphenylcyclopropenone sensitization with weekly scalp DPC. This clonotype was seen only a few times.

This specimen consisted of whole blood, obtained in connection with sensitization to the hapten diphenylcyclopropenone (DPC). The receptor was derived from a man between 40 and 49 years old with alopecia areata. Some clones in this sample may be carry-over from other donors' samples. This sequence joins TRBV6-5 and TRBJ1-6; no definite D call. The CDR3 sequence: CASSYGFGPVSSYNSPLHF. The CDR3 region has the DNA TGTGCCAGCAGTTACGGGTTCGGGCCAGTCAGCTCCTATAATTCACCCCTCCACTTT.